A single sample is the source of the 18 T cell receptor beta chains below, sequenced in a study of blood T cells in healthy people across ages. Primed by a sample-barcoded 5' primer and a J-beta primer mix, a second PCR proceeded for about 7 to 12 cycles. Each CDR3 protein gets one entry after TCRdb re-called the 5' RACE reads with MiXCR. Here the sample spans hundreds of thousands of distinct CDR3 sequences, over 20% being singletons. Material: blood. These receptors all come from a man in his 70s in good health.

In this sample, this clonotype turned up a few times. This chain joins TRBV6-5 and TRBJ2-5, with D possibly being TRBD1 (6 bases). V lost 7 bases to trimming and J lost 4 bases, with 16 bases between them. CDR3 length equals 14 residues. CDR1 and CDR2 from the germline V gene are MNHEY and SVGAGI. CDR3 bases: TGTGCCAGCACCAGGGGACGAGGTTCAGAGACCCAGTACTTC. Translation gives CASTRGRGSETQYF.

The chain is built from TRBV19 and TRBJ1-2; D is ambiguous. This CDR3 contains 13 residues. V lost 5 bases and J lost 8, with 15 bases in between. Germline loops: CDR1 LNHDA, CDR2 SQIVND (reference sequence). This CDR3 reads CASSLQLWRGYTF. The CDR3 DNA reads TGTGCCAGTAGTCTACAGTTGTGGAGAGGCTACACCTTC. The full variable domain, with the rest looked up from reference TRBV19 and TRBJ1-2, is DGGITQSPKYLFRKEGQNVTLSCEQNLNHDAMYWYRQDPGQGLRLIYYSQIVNDFQKGDIAEGYSVSREKKESFPLTVTSAQKNPTAFYLCASSLQLWRGYTFGSGTRLTVV.

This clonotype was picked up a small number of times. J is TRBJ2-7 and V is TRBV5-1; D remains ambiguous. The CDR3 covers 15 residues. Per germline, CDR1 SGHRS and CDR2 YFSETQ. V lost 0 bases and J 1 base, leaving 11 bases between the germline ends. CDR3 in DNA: TGCGCCAGCAGCTTGGGGCCTAGAGCATCCTACGAGCAGTACTTC. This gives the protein CASSLGPRASYEQYF.

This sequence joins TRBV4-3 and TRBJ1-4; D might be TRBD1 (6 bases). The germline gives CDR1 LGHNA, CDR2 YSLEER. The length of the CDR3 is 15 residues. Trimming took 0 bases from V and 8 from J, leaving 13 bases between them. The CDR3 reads CASSQDGQGKEKLFF. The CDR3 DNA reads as TGCGCCAGCAGCCAAGATGGCCAGGGGAAGGAAAAACTGTTTTTT.

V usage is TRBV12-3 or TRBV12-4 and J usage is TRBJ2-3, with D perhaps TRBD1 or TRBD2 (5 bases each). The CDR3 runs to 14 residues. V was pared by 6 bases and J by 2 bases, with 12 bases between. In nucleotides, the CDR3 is TGTGCCAGCAGACGGGGCAGGACCACAGATACGCAGTATTTT. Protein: CASRRGRTTDTQYF.

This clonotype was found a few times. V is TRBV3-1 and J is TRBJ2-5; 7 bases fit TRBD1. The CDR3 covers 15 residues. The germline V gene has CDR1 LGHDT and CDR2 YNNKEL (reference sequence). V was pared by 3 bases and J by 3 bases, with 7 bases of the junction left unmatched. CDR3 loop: CASSHGPGTEETQYF. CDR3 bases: TGTGCCAGCAGCCACGGCCCCGGGACAGAAGAGACCCAGTACTTC.

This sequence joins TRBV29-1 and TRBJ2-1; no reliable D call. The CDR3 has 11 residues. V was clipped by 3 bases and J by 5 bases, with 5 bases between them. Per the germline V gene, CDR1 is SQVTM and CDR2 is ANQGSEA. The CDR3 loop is CSVEAHNEQFF. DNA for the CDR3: TGCAGCGTTGAGGCACACAATGAGCAGTTCTTC.

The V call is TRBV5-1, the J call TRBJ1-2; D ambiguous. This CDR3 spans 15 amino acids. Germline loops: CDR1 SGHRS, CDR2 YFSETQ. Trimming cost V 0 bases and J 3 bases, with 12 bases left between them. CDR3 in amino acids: CASSLAGRVDYGYTF. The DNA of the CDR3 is TGCGCCAGCAGCTTGGCCGGGAGGGTTGACTATGGCTACACCTTC.

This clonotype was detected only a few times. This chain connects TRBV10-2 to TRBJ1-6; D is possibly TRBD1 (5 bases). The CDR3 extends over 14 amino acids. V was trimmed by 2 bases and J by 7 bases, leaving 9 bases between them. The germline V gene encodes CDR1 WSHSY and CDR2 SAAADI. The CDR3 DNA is TGCGCCAGCAGTGAGGCAGGGAGAAATTCACCCCTCCACTTT. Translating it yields CASSEAGRNSPLHF.

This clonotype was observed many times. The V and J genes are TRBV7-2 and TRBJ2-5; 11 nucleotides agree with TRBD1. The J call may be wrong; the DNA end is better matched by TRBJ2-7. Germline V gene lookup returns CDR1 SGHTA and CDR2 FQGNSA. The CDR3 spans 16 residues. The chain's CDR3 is CASSLTPGQGAYEQYF. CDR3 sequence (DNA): TGTGCCAGCAGCTTAACACCGGGACAGGGGGCCTACGAGCAGTACTTC.

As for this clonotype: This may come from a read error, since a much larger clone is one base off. CDR3 DNA sequence: TGTGCCGGTAGTATGGACACCAATGAAAAACTGTTTTTT. Translation gives CAGSMDTNEKLFF. The chain recombines TRBV19 with TRBJ1-4; possible D gene TRBD1, 5 bases. The CDR3 length is 13 residues. Germline CDR1 and CDR2: LNHDA and SQIVND (reference sequence).

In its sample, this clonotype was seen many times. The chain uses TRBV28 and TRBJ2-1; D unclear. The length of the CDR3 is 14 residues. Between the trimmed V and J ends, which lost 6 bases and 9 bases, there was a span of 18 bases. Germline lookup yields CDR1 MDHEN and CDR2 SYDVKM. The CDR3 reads CASSPRTFKGEQFF. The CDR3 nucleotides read TGTGCCAGCAGCCCCCGGACCTTTAAGGGTGAGCAGTTCTTC.

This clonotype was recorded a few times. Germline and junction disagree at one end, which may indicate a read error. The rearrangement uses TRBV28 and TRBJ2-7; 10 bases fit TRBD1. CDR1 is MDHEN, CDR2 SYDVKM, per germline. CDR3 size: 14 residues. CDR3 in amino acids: CAGSPGTGVYEQYF. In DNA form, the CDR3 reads TGTGCCGGCAGCCCCGGGACAGGGGTTTACGAGCAGTACTTC.

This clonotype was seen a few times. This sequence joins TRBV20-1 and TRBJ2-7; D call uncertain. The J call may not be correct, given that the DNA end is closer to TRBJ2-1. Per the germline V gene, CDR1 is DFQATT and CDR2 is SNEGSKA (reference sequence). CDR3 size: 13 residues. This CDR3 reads CSATDPTGNEQFF. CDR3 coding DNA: TGCAGTGCTACGGACCCCACTGGGAATGAGCAGTTCTTC.

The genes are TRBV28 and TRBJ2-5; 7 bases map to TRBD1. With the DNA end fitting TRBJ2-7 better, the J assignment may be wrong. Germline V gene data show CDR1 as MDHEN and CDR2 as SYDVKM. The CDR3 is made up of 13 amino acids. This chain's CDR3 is CASTLTGTYEQYF. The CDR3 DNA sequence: TGTGCCAGCACCCTGACAGGGACCTACGAGCAGTACTTC.

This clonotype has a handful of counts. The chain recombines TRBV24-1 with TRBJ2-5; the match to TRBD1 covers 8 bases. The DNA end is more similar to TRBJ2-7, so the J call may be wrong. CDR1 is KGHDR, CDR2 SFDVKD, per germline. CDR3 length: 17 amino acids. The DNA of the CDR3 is TGTGCCACCAGTGATTTAATGGCGACAGGGGACGCCTACGAGCAGTACTTC. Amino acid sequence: CATSDLMATGDAYEQYF.

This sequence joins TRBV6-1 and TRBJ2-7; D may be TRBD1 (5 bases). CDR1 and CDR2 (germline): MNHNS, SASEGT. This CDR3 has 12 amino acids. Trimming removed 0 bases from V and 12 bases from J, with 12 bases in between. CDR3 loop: CASSEARQPRYF. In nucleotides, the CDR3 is TGTGCCAGCAGTGAAGCGCGACAGCCCCGGTACTTC.

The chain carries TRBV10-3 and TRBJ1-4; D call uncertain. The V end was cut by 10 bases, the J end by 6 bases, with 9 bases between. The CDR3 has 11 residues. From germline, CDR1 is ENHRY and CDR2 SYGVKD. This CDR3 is CATRSDEKLFF. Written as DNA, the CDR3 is TGTGCCACCCGATCGGATGAAAAACTGTTTTTT.